The 29 T cell receptor beta chains presented below share a single source sample, sequenced in a study of blood T cell repertoires in COVID-19. Clones were sequenced by immunoSEQ multiplex PCR, and TCRdb holds only the in-frame ones, with some missing. Altogether 200,000 to 250,000 clones are present, 65% to 85% being singletons, with the ten largest covering roughly 1.2%. The specimen was peripheral blood. The receptors stem from a young woman with COVID-19, enrolled during active disease.

The rearrangement joins TRBV7-9 to TRBJ1-5; 9 nucleotides match TRBD1. The V segment lost 8 bases and the J segment 7 bases; nucleotides outside the gene matches: 12. CDR3 size: 15 residues. CDR1 and CDR2 from the germline V gene are SEHNR and FQNEAQ (reference sequence). The chain's CDR3 is CASSPSRGTGQPQHF. The CDR3 DNA reads TGTGCCAGCTCCCCCTCAAGGGGGACAGGGCAGCCCCAGCATTTT.

The rearrangement uses TRBV27 and TRBJ2-5; D is undetermined. With 6 bases removed from V and 2 bases from J, the gap between germline ends came to 4 bases. The CDR3 loop spans 11 amino acids. From germline, CDR1 is MNHEY and CDR2 SMNVEV (reference sequence). The CDR3, as DNA: TGTGCCAGCAGCCATCAAGAGACCCAGTACTTC. This codes for CASSHQETQYF.

The chain links TRBV6-2 or TRBV6-3 to TRBJ2-1; 11 bases agree with TRBD2. CDR3 length equals 16 residues. Trimming took 5 bases from V and 4 from J; bases not matched to a gene: 7. The germline gives CDR1 MNHEY, CDR2 SVGEGT. Here the CDR3 DNA reads TGTGCCAGCAGTCTTAGCGGGGGGGCCCGGTACAATGAGCAGTTCTTC. Protein product: CASSLSGGARYNEQFF.

The chain recombines TRBV27 with TRBJ2-7, with TRBD1 identical over 8 bases. Looked up from germline, CDR1 is MNHEY and CDR2 is SMNVEV (reference sequence). The CDR3 is 15 amino acids. Germline trimming cut 7 bases from V and 6 bases from J; bases unmatched to any gene: 14. CDR3 sequence (DNA): TGTGCCAGCAACAGGGTAGGACAGGGTTTGGGCGAGCAGTACTTC. It encodes CASNRVGQGLGEQYF.

This chain uses TRBV5-4 with TRBJ1-4, with a possible D match to TRBD1 (5 bases). The germline V gene has CDR1 SGHNT and CDR2 YYREEE (reference sequence). Trimming cost V 0 bases and J 7 bases, with 13 bases left between them. The CDR3 is made up of 15 amino acids. Written as DNA, the CDR3 is TGTGCCAGCAGCTTGGATGGAAAAAGGGGTGAAAAACTGTTTTTT. This translates into CASSLDGKRGEKLFF.

The chain links TRBV7-3 to TRBJ2-1; no clear D gene. The CDR3 is made up of 13 amino acids. With 4 bases removed from V and 12 bases from J, the gap between germline ends came to 16 bases. CDR1 and CDR2 (germline): SGHTA, FQGTGA. CDR3 in amino acids: CASSSEPLTTQFF. The CDR3 DNA sequence: TGTGCCAGCAGCTCCGAACCCCTAACCACGCAGTTCTTC.

The chain combines TRBV10-3 with TRBJ2-7; possible D gene TRBD2, 5 bases. Germline-derived CDR1 and CDR2 are ENHRY and SYGVKD. CDR3 size: 14 residues. V dropped 7 bases and J dropped 0 bases, with 13 bases sitting between them. The CDR3 loop is CAITDLESSYEQYF. The CDR3 region has the DNA TGTGCCATCACGGACTTAGAAAGCTCCTACGAGCAGTACTTC.

The chain has TRBV25-1 and TRBJ2-2; 8 nucleotides line up with TRBD1. V was pared by 5 bases and J by 2 bases, with 4 bases of the junction left unmatched. Germline lookup yields CDR1 MGHDK and CDR2 SYGVNS. This CDR3 is built from 15 residues. The chain's CDR3 is CASSKGQVNTGELFF. CDR3 bases: TGTGCCAGCAGTAAGGGACAGGTTAACACCGGGGAGCTGTTTTTT.

Of note for this clone: The junction shows a germline mismatch at one end, possibly a read error. The rearrangement uses TRBV15 and TRBJ1-2; 9 nucleotides agree with TRBD1. This CDR3 is built from 12 residues. The V gene's germline CDR1 is LNHNV and CDR2 YYDKDF (reference sequence). CDR3 nucleotides: TGTGCCACCAGCAGAGATTGGGACAGGGAACACTTC. It yields the protein CATSRDWDREHF.

This chain joins TRBV29-1 and TRBJ2-2; D ambiguous. Germline V gives CDR1 SQVTM, CDR2 ANQGSEA. Between the trimmed V and J ends, which lost 2 bases and 0 bases, there was a span of 4 bases. The CDR3 has 13 amino acids. Written as DNA, the CDR3 is TGCAGCGTTGAATCTCCGAACACCGGGGAGCTGTTTTTT. Protein sequence: CSVESPNTGELFF.

This clone appeared a single time. V usage is TRBV6-6 and J usage is TRBJ1-5; D perhaps matches TRBD1 (6 bases). Per the germline V gene, CDR1 is MNHNY and CDR2 is SVGAGI (reference sequence). V was pared by 7 bases and J by 7 bases, with 11 bases between. CDR3 length: 12 amino acids. This CDR3 is CASIKQGQPQHF. The CDR3 DNA sequence: TGTGCCAGCATTAAACAGGGCCAGCCCCAGCATTTT.

The rearrangement joins TRBV7-9 to TRBJ2-5, with D possibly being TRBD2 (6 bases). Germline CDR1 is SEHNR and CDR2 is FQNEAQ (reference sequence). V lost 5 bases, J lost 0 bases, and 16 bases lay in between. The CDR3 runs to 16 residues. In nucleotides, the CDR3 is TGTGCCAGCAGCCCCTACGGGAGAGAGTACCAAGAGACCCAGTACTTC. It translates to CASSPYGREYQETQYF.

V gene TRBV11-2 combines with J gene TRBJ1-2, with TRBD1 identical over 11 bases. Trimming at V came to 5 bases and at J to 5 bases, leaving 7 bases not matched to a gene. The CDR3 totals 15 residues. In germline, CDR1 is SGHAT, CDR2 FQNNGV. DNA of the CDR3: TGTGCCAGCAGCGGAGGACAGGGGGCGTTTTATGGCTACACCTTC. This translates into CASSGGQGAFYGYTF.

The chain combines TRBV7-9 with TRBJ2-3; D not resolved. This CDR3 contains 11 residues. V lost 2 bases and J lost 5, with 2 bases in between. CDR1 is SEHNR, CDR2 FQNEAQ, per germline (reference sequence). The CDR3 sequence: CASSLLDTQYF. For the CDR3, the DNA is TGTGCCAGCAGCTTACTAGATACGCAGTATTTT.

The chain carries TRBV9 and TRBJ2-2, with 9 bases lining up with TRBD2. V gave up 0 bases and J gave up 6 bases; unmatched junction bases: 6. This CDR3 has 16 amino acids. Germline CDR1 is SGDLS and CDR2 is YYNGEE. The CDR3 nucleotides are TGTGCCAGCAGCGTAGACCCAGCGGGAGGTGCCGGGGAGCTGTTTTTT. Translation: CASSVDPAGGAGELFF.

This rearrangement joins TRBV27 to TRBJ2-3; D perhaps matches TRBD1 (6 bases). Germline lookup yields CDR1 MNHEY and CDR2 SMNVEV (reference sequence). The CDR3 is made up of 13 amino acids. Trimming removed 6 bases from V and 4 bases from J, with 11 bases in between. The CDR3: CASSPRGADTQYF. CDR3 in DNA: TGTGCCAGCAGCCCCAGGGGCGCAGATACGCAGTATTTT.

The chain has TRBV9 and TRBJ1-4, with D possibly matching TRBD1 (5 bases). Looked up from germline, CDR1 is SGDLS and CDR2 is YYNGEE. The ends were cut back, 3 bases at V and 11 bases at J, with 17 bases in the middle. The CDR3 is 14 amino acids. The CDR3 DNA is TGTGCCAGCAGCGCGGGACTCGGATTCGGTAAACTGTTTTTT. Its translation: CASSAGLGFGKLFF.

The chain couples TRBV10-3 to TRBJ1-1; D remains unclear. CDR3 length: 11 amino acids. In germline, CDR1 is ENHRY, CDR2 SYGVKD. Deletions cut 7 bases from V and 11 bases from J, with 14 bases between. The CDR3 reads CAIMSSRRAFF. The CDR3 region has the DNA TGTGCCATCATGAGCTCACGCAGGGCTTTCTTT.

This clone was counted once. The chain has TRBV19 and TRBJ2-7; 9 bases fit TRBD2. V was clipped by 11 bases and J by 1 base; unmatched bases: 15. This CDR3 has 16 residues. CDR1 LNHDA and CDR2 SQIVND come from the germline V gene (reference sequence). This CDR3 is CARLGASGMESYEQYF. The DNA of the CDR3 is TGTGCCCGGTTAGGGGCTAGCGGGATGGAATCCTACGAGCAGTACTTC.

This chain connects TRBV10-3 to TRBJ2-3, with TRBD2 matching over 7 bases. Germline values: CDR1 ENHRY, CDR2 SYGVKD. This CDR3 has 15 residues. Unmatched junction bases numbered 6, after V lost 6 bases and J lost 0 bases. CDR3 residues: CAIRAGPSSTDTQYF. DNA of the CDR3: TGTGCCATCAGAGCGGGACCGTCTAGCACAGATACGCAGTATTTT.

V is TRBV7-2 and J is TRBJ2-1; D remains unclear. Trimming took off 2 bases at V and 4 bases at J, with 9 bases between the two ends. Germline loops: CDR1 SGHTA, CDR2 FQGNSA. The CDR3 is 14 residues long. CDR3 sequence (DNA): TGTGCCAGCAGCTTATCGGCAGCGTACAATGAGCAGTTCTTC. It is translated as CASSLSAAYNEQFF.

V and J are TRBV5-6 and TRBJ2-6; D is uncertain. Germline values: CDR1 SGHDT, CDR2 YYEEEE. The CDR3 sequence is 14 residues long. Trimming left V 0 bases short and J 9 bases short, with 10 bases between. The CDR3 spells CASSLVGRNNVLTF. CDR3 nucleotides: TGTGCCAGCAGCTTGGTGGGCAGGAACAACGTCCTGACTTTC.

The chain joins TRBV9 to TRBJ1-1; the D gene is possibly TRBD1 (5 bases). This CDR3 contains 15 residues. The V end was cut by 3 bases, the J end by 4 bases, with 16 bases between. CDR1 is SGDLS and CDR2 is YYNGEE in the germline V gene. This chain's CDR3 is CASSANTGPFTEAFF. CDR3 DNA: TGTGCCAGCAGCGCGAACACAGGACCTTTCACTGAAGCTTTCTTT.

This chain connects TRBV9 to TRBJ1-1, with 8 bases matching TRBD1. CDR1 and CDR2 (germline): SGDLS, YYNGEE. Trimming cost V 4 bases and J 7 bases; bases outside gene matches: 9. This CDR3 has 14 amino acids. The CDR3 DNA sequence: TGTGCCAGCAGCTCCTTCCCGGGACAGGTTGAAGCTTTCTTT. It is translated as CASSSFPGQVEAFF.

The chain joins TRBV11-2 to TRBJ1-3; D may be TRBD1 (5 bases). The CDR3 runs 17 residues. V was clipped by 6 bases and J by 0 bases, with 18 bases between them. Germline V gene sequence: CDR1 SGHAT, CDR2 FQNNGV. CDR3 residues: CASRRSAGLYSGNTIYF. The CDR3 nucleotides read TGTGCCAGCAGAAGATCGGCAGGGCTTTACTCTGGAAACACCATATATTTT. Full variable domain (missing parts from reference TRBV11-2 and TRBJ1-3): EAGVAQSPRYKIIEKRQSVAFWCNPISGHATLYWYQQILGQGPKLLIQFQNNGVVDDSQLPKDRFSAERLKGVDSTLKIQPAKLEDSAVYLCASRRSAGLYSGNTIYFGEGSWLTVV.

The rearrangement joins TRBV28 to TRBJ1-5; 7 bases are shared with TRBD1. The CDR3 consists of 19 residues. Trimming took 7 bases from V and 1 from J; bases not matched to a gene: 19. Germline V gene lookup returns CDR1 MDHEN and CDR2 SYDVKM. Here the CDR3 DNA reads TGTGCCAGCACCGCCCCCGGACAGGCGACGGCCCTAAGCAATCAGCCCCAGCATTTT. Encoded protein: CASTAPGQATALSNQPQHF. Full variable domain (missing parts from reference TRBV28 and TRBJ1-5): DVKVTQSSRYLVKRTGEKVFLECVQDMDHENMFWYRQDPGLGLRLIYFSYDVKMKEKGDIPEGYSVSREKKERFSLILESASTNQTSMYLCASTAPGQATALSNQPQHFGDGTRLSIL.

The V call is TRBV11-2, the J call TRBJ1-5, with a tentative D call TRBD1 (6 bases). Germline V gene lookup returns CDR1 SGHAT and CDR2 FQNNGV. This CDR3 is built from 15 residues. Trimming took off 5 bases at V and 11 bases at J, with 22 bases between the two ends. The CDR3: CASSHASGVGVAQHF. Written as DNA, the CDR3 is TGTGCCAGCAGCCACGCCTCAGGGGTAGGGGTGGCCCAGCATTTT.

The chain couples TRBV9 to TRBJ2-1; D gene ambiguous. The CDR3 spans 14 residues. Germline CDR1 SGDLS, CDR2 YYNGEE. Trimming stripped 0 bases from V and 5 bases from J, with 9 bases between. CDR3: CASSVDTADNEQFF. The CDR3 DNA reads TGTGCCAGCAGCGTAGATACAGCCGACAATGAGCAGTTCTTC.

This clone was recorded once. The chain joins TRBV6-2 or TRBV6-3 to TRBJ2-2; weak D call: TRBD2 (5 bases). Germline loops: CDR1 MNHEY, CDR2 SVGEGT. V was cut by 2 bases and J by 0 bases, with 13 bases left in between. The CDR3 has 17 residues. The CDR3 coding sequence is TGTGCCAGCAGTTACCCCTCTCTAGCTCCGAACACCGGGGAGCTGTTTTTT. It codes for CASSYPSLAPNTGELFF.